This TCR beta chain was captured in a study of cytomegalovirus exposure and HLA in healthy donors. Study-level information: From 150 million to 200 million T cells, an earlier analysis saw around 120 million unique TCR beta sequences.

On this clone: The antigen is undetermined.

General study results and limits: Upon later analysis, TCR association rates were observed to vary by HLA locus, being highest for DRB1 and lowest for HLA-C. The classifier, whose performance was assessed in both the original and validation cohorts, reportedly diagnosed cytomegalovirus status with high specificity and sensitivity.

In the PCR, 60 Vbeta and 13 Jbeta primers were used. Method: immunoSEQ multiplex PCR; TCRdb's copy keeps in-frame clones and lacks some. The repertoire has 180,000 or so clones, about 80% of them found once; the top ten carry approximately 1.5%. This clonotype was sampled from a man younger than 35 in good health and CMV-seronegative. Sample: PBMCs.

The CDR3 coding sequence is TGTGCCAGCAGCTTGTCTGGGGGGTGGGTTTACGAGCAGTACTTC. It specifies CASSLSGGWVYEQYF. The chain has TRBV5-4 and TRBJ2-5; tentative D call: TRBD2 (6 bases). The J call could be wrong; TRBJ2-7 is a better fit for the DNA end. The CDR3 contains 15 residues. Germline CDR1 SGHNT, CDR2 YYREEE (reference sequence).